These 9 T cell receptor beta chains originate from one sample sequenced in a study of identical twins. TCRdb recomputed calls from the 5' RACE reads with MiXCR, one row per CDR3 protein. Here the sample spans 250,000 to 300,000 distinct CDR3 sequences, approximately 8.3% being singletons. This sample was also put to use in a study of yellow fever vaccine responses in identical twins.

The specimen sequenced was CD8+ T cells sorted from blood. These TCRs come from a woman younger than 30 in good health.

This clonotype was found a few times. V usage is TRBV20-1 and J usage is TRBJ1-5; D is undetermined. The CDR3 has 13 amino acids. Trimming stripped 3 bases from V and 0 bases from J, with 6 bases between. Germline V lookup: CDR1 DFQATT, CDR2 SNEGSKA (reference sequence). The CDR3 here is CSASLRSNQPQHF. CDR3 sequence (DNA): TGCAGTGCTAGTCTTCGTAGCAATCAGCCCCAGCATTTT.

About this clonotype: Since the CDR3 does not end with the conserved phenylalanine or tryptophan, this likely comes from a read error. This chain connects TRBV5-1 to TRBJ2-4; D is possibly TRBD1 (7 bases). The CDR3 is 13 amino acids. The germline V gene has CDR1 SGHRS and CDR2 YFSETQ. Trimming cost V 8 bases and J 5 bases, with 14 bases left between them. The CDR3 region has the DNA TGCGCCAGTGGAGACAGGGAGGAAAACATTCAGTACATC. Protein: CASGDREENIQYI.

In its sample, this clonotype was seen many times. The V call is TRBV29-1, the J call TRBJ2-7; D call uncertain. The CDR3 has 11 amino acids. The ends were cut back, 4 bases at V and 1 base at J, with 5 bases in the middle. Germline V lookup: CDR1 SQVTM, CDR2 ANQGSEA. CDR3 coding DNA: TGCAGCGTTGGGTCGTCCTACGAGCAGTACTTC. Its translation: CSVGSSYEQYF.

The genes are TRBV27 and TRBJ1-5; 7 nucleotides align to TRBD1. CDR1 is MNHEY, CDR2 SMNVEV, per germline (reference sequence). The CDR3 has 14 residues. With 6 bases clipped from V and 6 bases from J, the junction kept 8 bases outside the gene matches. CDR3 in DNA: TGTGCCAGCAGCCTTGACAGGGCTACTCAGCCCCAGCATTTT. This translates into CASSLDRATQPQHF.

This clonotype showed up many times. This CDR3 is CASSFRGLNEQFF. The CDR3 DNA follows: TGTGCCAGCAGTTTTCGAGGGCTGAATGAGCAGTTCTTC. The J gene is TRBJ2-1, the V gene TRBV12-3 or TRBV12-4; perhaps TRBD2 as D (5 bases). The CDR3 totals 13 residues. V dropped 3 bases and J dropped 7 bases, with 10 bases sitting between them.

The chain links TRBV6-2 or TRBV6-3 to TRBJ2-2, with 8 bases aligning to TRBD1. CDR1 is MNHEY, CDR2 SVGEGT, per germline. The CDR3 is 16 amino acids. V was pared by 2 bases and J by 6 bases, with 8 bases of the junction left unmatched. CDR3 in DNA: TGTGCCAGCAGTTACGGTGGACAGGGATCGGCCGGGGAGCTGTTTTTT. It encodes CASSYGGQGSAGELFF.

The V and J genes are TRBV4-3 and TRBJ2-3; no firm D call. Germline loops: CDR1 LGHNA, CDR2 YSLEER. The V and J ends lost 2 bases and 0 bases respectively, with 9 bases between them. This CDR3 is 15 amino acids long. The CDR3 loop is CASSQLRVSTDTQYF. In DNA, the CDR3 is TGCGCCAGCAGCCAACTAAGGGTTAGCACAGATACGCAGTATTTT.

This clonotype was seen only a few times. The chain joins TRBV4-3 to TRBJ2-7; 8 bases line up with TRBD1. Germline CDR1 reads LGHNA; CDR2 reads YSLEER. The V and J ends lost 0 bases and 1 base, in that order; junction bases with no gene match: 2. The CDR3 spans 15 residues. Written as DNA, the CDR3 is TGCGCCAGCAGCCAAGATCGGGACAGGTCCTACGAGCAGTACTTC. Amino acid sequence: CASSQDRDRSYEQYF.

The rearrangement joins TRBV12-3 or TRBV12-4 to TRBJ1-5; 7 bases are shared with TRBD1. V trimming: 5 bases; J trimming: 3 bases; junction bases outside the gene matches: 4. There are 14 residues in the CDR3. DNA for the CDR3: TGTGCCAGCAGTAGGGGACAGTACAATCAGCCCCAGCATTTT. Translation: CASSRGQYNQPQHF.